This entry is about one TCR beta chain. In its sample, this clone was seen once. Its antigen remains undetermined. No qualities accompany the bases; no much larger clone lies one base away. The CDR3 numbers 12 residues from cysteine through phenylalanine. The CDR3 DNA has 36 bases and is translated from base 1. From a lookup of the germline V gene (reference sequence), CDR1 and CDR2 are MNHNY and SVGAGI. The V end loses 5 bases and the J end loses 2 bases, and a stretch of 6 bases separates them. These data are taken from a study of PD-L1 blockade in urothelial cancer (dated by TCRdb to 2016 to 2017). Concerning the study at large: Every patient began therapy in 2014 and was given atezolizumab 1,200 mg intravenously every 3 weeks. Pretreatment tumor samples, along with matched peripheral blood serially collected before and after atezolizumab treatment, were subjected to TCR sequencing. Ten or so patients reached durable clinical benefit, while fewer than 25 patients did not. Blood samples yielded a median of about 150,000 T cells and around 80,000 unique TCRs, with median clonality approximately 0.08. In the same patients, pretreatment tumors underwent whole exome sequencing and RNA sequencing in addition to TCR sequencing. The study, an exploratory multi-omic analysis, examined somatic, immune and clinical correlates of response to PD-L1 blockade with atezolizumab in urothelial cancer. About nine tenths of the roughly 29 patients were identified as males with urothelial cancer of bladder origin, and a prior smoking history was reported by 18 of 29 patients. Durable clinical benefit was defined as progression-free survival longer than 6 months, and TCR features were also tested against progression-free and overall survival. Pretreatment blood TCR-seq was available for nearly 30 patients, at least one posttreatment blood collection was obtained for some 24 patients, and tumor TCR-seq was available for some 24 patients. Patients had an ECOG performance status of 0 or 1 and had received between 0 and 3 prior chemotherapy regimens. Blood samples were analyzed at 3 weeks after treatment start (second dose) and at 6 weeks after treatment start. The research as a whole found: Among patients with durable benefit, tumor-associated TCR clones showed greater expansion in peripheral blood 3 weeks after treatment started (n ≈ 24, p = 0.022). Because of the small sample size (n ≈ 31) and the many exploratory analyses performed, the results are intended to be regarded as hypothesis-generating. Improved progression-free and overall survival was associated with having pretreatment peripheral blood TCR clonality below the median.

The time point label, as the study defines it: pretreatment peripheral blood. The cohort included about 27 patients with locally advanced or metastatic urothelial carcinoma who were treated at Memorial Sloan Kettering on a trial protocol. Peripheral blood mononuclear cells were collected pretreatment and during treatment, with between 1 and 8 total time points per patient. The Qiagen DNeasy Blood extraction kit was used to purify genomic DNA from total PBMCs and tumor samples. Collected pretreatment and during treatment, PBMCs were isolated and stored as previously described. Synthetic TCR analog templates were spiked into each PCR to estimate absolute template abundance from read counts. The immunoSEQ assay was used to amplify TCRbeta CDR3 regions from genomic DNA with bias-controlled V and J gene primers. Rearranged TCRbeta segments were sequenced at approximately 20X coverage. The study's own analysis went as follows. Clustering was used to correct sequencing errors, and CDR3s were annotated against IMGT to assign V, D and J genes. Downstream analyses used only productive TCRbeta rearrangements, leaving out any out-of-frame or stop-codon sequences. Clonality was computed as one minus Shannon entropy normalized by the log of the number of unique productive sequences. Fisher's exact test with Benjamini-Hochberg correction, using a cutoff of adjusted p below 0.01, was how clones that differed between time points or between blood and tumor were identified. Held by TCRdb, this immuneACCESS table contains in-frame sequences only and omits some clones. Under half of the omission traces to an unresolved V gene where checked; the cause of the rest is unknown. V and J calls and clone size are those listed in that table; D and trimming were worked out from the DNA. The sample contains tens of thousands of clones, around 81% of them found a single time. In total, the top ten clones hold around 3.2% of the sample.

The specimen was PBMCs, collected around atezolizumab (anti-PD-L1) treatment. The sequence was collected from a man between 65 and 85 years old with urothelial cancer. Recombination connected TRBV6-6 to TRBJ1-2; a tentative D match to TRBD1 spans 6 bases. The sequence in DNA is TGTGCCAGCAGTACAGGGAACTATGGCTACACCTTC. This encodes CASSTGNYGYTF.